These 18 T cell receptor beta chains were sequenced from one sample in a study of response to subunit inactivated influenza vaccine. TCRdb processed the RT-PCR reads anew with MiXCR; each CDR3 protein has one entry. This table has about 500,000 distinct CDR3 sequences, approximately 16% appearing once. Sequenced here: CD4+ T cells sorted from PBMCs, sampled roughly 24 months after vaccination. Receptor source: a man between 50 and 75 years old who received an inactivated influenza vaccine.

The chain joins TRBV6-1 to TRBJ2-1; 8 bases agree with TRBD1. The trim removed 6 bases at V and 0 bases at J, leaving 7 bases unmatched. Germline-derived CDR1 and CDR2 are MNHNS and SASEGT. CDR3 length equals 16 residues. The CDR3 DNA reads as TGTGCCAGCAGCCTACGCGGGACAGGCTCCTACAATGAGCAGTTCTTC. Amino acids: CASSLRGTGSYNEQFF.

This chain uses TRBV6-2 or TRBV6-3 with TRBJ1-1, with D possibly TRBD1 on 5 matching bases. Trimming pared 5 bases from V and 2 bases from J, leaving 15 bases between. The germline V gene encodes CDR1 MNHEY and CDR2 SVGEGT. The CDR3 sequence is 15 residues long. CDR3 nucleotides: TGTGCCAGCAGTCCCGGGGGTCTACCAAACACTGAAGCTTTCTTT. Translation gives CASSPGGLPNTEAFF.

This clonotype was observed a handful of times. J is TRBJ2-7 and V is TRBV28; a weak D match, TRBD2 (5 bases). Trimming pared 4 bases from V and 6 bases from J, leaving 22 bases between. CDR3 length: 16 amino acids. CDR1 MDHEN and CDR2 SYDVKM come from the germline V gene. CDR3 region: CASSSQVRGFPSEQYF. The DNA of the CDR3 is TGTGCCAGCAGTTCCCAAGTCCGGGGATTCCCTTCCGAGCAGTACTTC.

This clonotype was recorded many times. The chain combines TRBV4-3 with TRBJ1-1; TRBD1 is a possible D gene (5 bases). Trimming shortened V by 1 base and J by 2 bases, and 8 bases separated the two germline ends. CDR3 length equals 14 residues. The germline gives CDR1 LGHNA, CDR2 YSLEER. This CDR3 reads CASSQVRGNTEAFF. The CDR3 nucleotides read TGCGCCAGCAGCCAAGTAAGGGGAAACACTGAAGCTTTCTTT.

In this sample, this clonotype turned up many times. This chain connects TRBV4-2 to TRBJ1-5, with unresolved D. The CDR3 contains 14 residues. Germline-derived CDR1 and CDR2 are LGHNA and YNFKEQ. Trimming removed 1 base from V and 3 bases from J, with 7 bases in between. CDR3 nucleotide sequence: TGTGCCAGCAGCCAAGTGGGGTCCAATCAGCCCCAGCATTTT. It codes for CASSQVGSNQPQHF.

This clonotype was seen more than once but under ten times. V gene TRBV12-3 or TRBV12-4 combines with J gene TRBJ1-3, with a possible D match to TRBD1 (6 bases). CDR3 size: 15 residues. Trimming took off 6 bases at V and 0 bases at J, with 12 bases between the two ends. The DNA for the CDR3 is TGTGCCAGCAGCCAGACAGGCCCCTCTGGAAACACCATATATTTT. Translation gives CASSQTGPSGNTIYF.

This clonotype has just a few counts. This chain joins TRBV28 and TRBJ1-2, with D hard to call. There are 13 residues in the CDR3. With 5 bases removed from V and 5 bases from J, the gap between germline ends came to 12 bases. Per germline, CDR1 MDHEN and CDR2 SYDVKM. CDR3 region: CASSTMGGYGYTF. The CDR3 region has the DNA TGTGCCAGCAGTACGATGGGCGGGTATGGCTACACCTTC.

This clonotype was seen more than once but under ten times. This sequence joins TRBV25-1 and TRBJ2-3; TRBD1 aligns across 9 bases. Trimming removed 3 bases from V and 2 bases from J; junction bases left unmatched: 6. Germline V gene sequence: CDR1 MGHDK, CDR2 SYGVNS. The CDR3 is 16 residues long. The CDR3 here is CASSDGTGINTDTQYF. The CDR3 DNA follows: TGTGCCAGCAGTGACGGGACAGGGATTAACACAGATACGCAGTATTTT. The full variable domain, its missing parts supplied by reference TRBV25-1 and TRBJ2-3, is EADIYQTPRYLVIGTGKKITLECSQTMGHDKMYWYQQDPGMELHLIHYSYGVNSTEKGDLSSESTVSRIRTEHFPLTLESARPSHTSQYLCASSDGTGINTDTQYFGPGTRLTVL.

This clonotype was picked up a small number of times. The chain couples TRBV28 to TRBJ1-4; TRBD1 matches at 8 bases. The CDR3 has 16 residues. Looked up from germline, CDR1 is MDHEN and CDR2 is SYDVKM. Losses at the gene ends were 3 bases for V and 0 bases for J; bases not matched to a gene: 3. The CDR3 bases are TGTGCCAGCAGTTTTGGACAGGGTGCAACTAATGAAAAACTGTTTTTT. Amino acids: CASSFGQGATNEKLFF.

A word on this clonotype: Because it lacks the conserved phenylalanine or tryptophan at the end, this CDR3 is likely a read error. The V and J genes are TRBV9 and TRBJ2-3; D gene ambiguous. Germline loops: CDR1 SGDLS, CDR2 YYNGEE. The CDR3 extends over 14 amino acids. The DNA for the CDR3 is TGTGCCAGCAGCGATAGACGGAGCACAGATACACAGTATATT. This sequence encodes CASSDRRSTDTQYI.

This clonotype appeared a few times. As DNA, the CDR3 is TGTGCCAGCAGTTGGACAGGGCTCTATGGCTACACCTTC. Translation: CASSWTGLYGYTF. The genes are TRBV6-5 and TRBJ1-2, with 8 bases matching TRBD1. Germline V gives CDR1 MNHEY, CDR2 SVGAGI. The V gene end was trimmed by 4 bases and the J gene end by 4 bases; junction bases not matched to a gene: 2. The CDR3 extends over 13 amino acids.

Of note for this clonotype: Likely a read error: the CDR3 ends without its conserved phenylalanine or tryptophan. The chain uses TRBV7-9 and TRBJ1-1; 9 bases map to TRBD1. CDR1 is SEHNR and CDR2 is FQNEAQ in the germline V gene (reference sequence). The junction had 11 bases not matched to a gene; V was cut back by 3 bases and J by 6 bases. This CDR3 has 16 amino acids. The CDR3 here is CASSLEGQGRLAEAFI. For the CDR3, the DNA is TGTGCCAGCAGCTTGGAAGGACAGGGGCGGTTGGCTGAAGCTTTCATT.

The chain has TRBV7-2 and TRBJ2-3, with 12 nucleotides matching TRBD2. Germline V CDR1 and CDR2: SGHTA, FQGNSA. With V trimmed by 5 bases and J by 5 bases, 8 bases remained unmatched. This CDR3 contains 16 residues. CDR3 in amino acids: CASSRASGGVLDTQYF. CDR3 DNA: TGTGCCAGCAGCCGAGCTAGCGGGGGGGTTTTAGATACGCAGTATTTT. The entire variable domain, with the rest obtained from reference TRBV7-2 and TRBJ2-3, is as follows: GAGVSQSPSNKVTEKGKDVELRCDPISGHTALYWYRQSLGQGLEFLIYFQGNSAPDKSGLPSDRFSAERTGGSVSTLTIQRTQQEDSAVYLCASSRASGGVLDTQYFGPGTRLTVL.

The chain joins TRBV6-5 to TRBJ2-1, with 12 bases aligning to TRBD2. Germline-derived CDR1 and CDR2 are MNHEY and SVGAGI. The CDR3 contains 15 residues. The junction had 6 bases not matched to a gene; V was cut back by 4 bases and J by 8 bases. The CDR3 DNA follows: TGTGCCAGCAGTTCCCCTAGCGGGGGGGCCTATGAGCAGTTCTTC. Translation: CASSSPSGGAYEQFF.

This chain links TRBV28 with TRBJ2-7; 8 bases are shared with TRBD1. V was pared by 11 bases and J by 2 bases, with 8 bases of the junction left unmatched. This CDR3 has 13 residues. Germline CDR1 is MDHEN and CDR2 is SYDVKM. CDR3 coding DNA: TGTGCCGCCGAAAAGGACAGGGCCTACGAGCAGTACTTC. It translates to CAAEKDRAYEQYF.

The chain links TRBV6-1 to TRBJ1-6; D is perhaps TRBD1 (6 bases). The V end was cut by 11 bases, the J end by 7 bases, with 15 bases between. Germline CDR1 MNHNS, CDR2 SASEGT. CDR3 length: 13 residues. The CDR3 spells CASTEQGNSPLHF. The CDR3 coding sequence is TGTGCCTCGACTGAGCAGGGGAATTCACCCCTCCACTTT.

This rearrangement joins TRBV5-1 to TRBJ2-7, with D perhaps matching TRBD1 or TRBD2 (5 bases each). The germline V gene has CDR1 SGHRS and CDR2 YFSETQ. Trimming cost V 0 bases and J 7 bases, with 14 bases left between them. The length of the CDR3 is 14 residues. CDR3 DNA: TGCGCCAGCAGCTTGGCCGGGACCGAGGGGGAGCAGTACTTC. Translation: CASSLAGTEGEQYF.

This clonotype was observed a handful of times. The chain is built from TRBV25-1 and TRBJ2-7, with 9 nucleotides matching TRBD1. Per germline, CDR1 MGHDK and CDR2 SYGVNS. The junction had 8 bases not matched to a gene; V was cut back by 6 bases and J by 5 bases. The CDR3 is 14 amino acids. Here the CDR3 reads CASRPRDRADEQYF. CDR3 DNA sequence: TGTGCCAGCAGACCCCGGGACAGGGCTGACGAGCAGTACTTC.